This is a list of T cell receptor beta chains from one sample in a study of cytomegalovirus exposure and HLA in healthy donors. TCRdb's copy holds only in-frame clones and misses some; the assay was immunoSEQ multiplex PCR. The profile shows roughly 150,000 clones, about four fifths of them singletons. The sequencing sample was made of PBMCs. These receptors all come from a man aged 30-40 years in good health and CMV-seropositive. The CDR3 runs from the conserved cysteine through the conserved F or W. The D gene is left open where the match is weak. Clone size, where shown, is once, few, many, or a class for clones that have expanded.

v_gene	abundance	j_gene	d_gene	CDR3aa	CDR3nt
TRBV6-5	.	TRBJ2-7	TRBD1	CASSYRDRGPGEQYF	TGTGCCAGCAGTTATCGGGACAGGGGTCCGGGCGAGCAGTACTTC
TRBV19	once	TRBJ1-5	TRBD1	CATVDRGHSNQPQHF	TGTGCCACCGTAGACAGGGGGCACAGCAATCAGCCCCAGCATTTT
TRBV2	few	TRBJ1-6	.	CASSDEANSPLHF	TGTGCCAGCAGTGACGAAGCTAATTCACCCCTCCACTTT
TRBV5-4	.	TRBJ2-5	.	CANSFPPSTQDQETQYF	TGTGCCAACAGCTTCCCTCCTTCTACCCAGGACCAAGAGACCCAGTACTTC
TRBV27	.	TRBJ2-4	.	CASSHLNRAQVNIQYF	TGTGCCAGCAGTCATCTCAACAGAGCCCAAGTGAACATTCAGTACTTC
TRBV6-6	.	TRBJ1-1	TRBD1	CASRNDRVNTEAFF	TGTGCCAGCAGGAACGACAGGGTTAACACTGAAGCTTTCTTT
TRBV15	.	TRBJ1-2	.	CATSRSTEADGYTF	TGTGCCACCAGCAGATCGACGGAGGCCGATGGCTACACCTTC
TRBV30	few	TRBJ2-5	.	CAWARDSYSGETQYF	TGTGCCTGGGCTCGGGACTCCTACTCGGGGGAGACCCAGTACTTC
TRBV28	.	TRBJ1-2	TRBD1	CASSLPGQASYGYTF	TGTGCCAGCAGTCTACCGGGACAGGCCAGCTATGGCTACACCTTC
TRBV7-8	.	TRBJ2-7	.	CASSLGFGGYEQYF	TGTGCCAGCAGCTTAGGGTTCGGCGGCTACGAGCAGTACTTC
TRBV30	few	TRBJ1-5	.	CAWGHEGHNQPQHF	TGTGCCTGGGGCCATGAGGGTCACAATCAGCCCCAGCATTTT
TRBV25-1	.	TRBJ1-1	.	CASSAADRSNTEAFF	TGTGCCAGCAGTGCGGCGGATAGGTCGAACACTGAAGCTTTCTTT
TRBV6-5	.	TRBJ1-4	TRBD1	CASSYRTGAPEKLFF	TGTGCCAGCAGTTACCGGACAGGAGCCCCCGAAAAACTGTTTTTT
TRBV6-1	.	TRBJ1-3	TRBD1	CASSERGTGLLGRTIYF	TGTGCCAGCAGTGAAAGGGGGACAGGGCTTCTCGGTCGGACCATATATTTT
TRBV27	.	TRBJ2-1	TRBD2	CASSLYGSGTFYNEQFF	TGTGCCAGCAGTTTATATGGTAGCGGGACCTTCTACAATGAGCAGTTCTTC
TRBV21-1	.	TRBJ1-2	.	CASSKGIGTGGDGYTF	TGTGCCAGCAGCAAAGGAATCGGGACAGGGGGCGATGGCTACACCTTC